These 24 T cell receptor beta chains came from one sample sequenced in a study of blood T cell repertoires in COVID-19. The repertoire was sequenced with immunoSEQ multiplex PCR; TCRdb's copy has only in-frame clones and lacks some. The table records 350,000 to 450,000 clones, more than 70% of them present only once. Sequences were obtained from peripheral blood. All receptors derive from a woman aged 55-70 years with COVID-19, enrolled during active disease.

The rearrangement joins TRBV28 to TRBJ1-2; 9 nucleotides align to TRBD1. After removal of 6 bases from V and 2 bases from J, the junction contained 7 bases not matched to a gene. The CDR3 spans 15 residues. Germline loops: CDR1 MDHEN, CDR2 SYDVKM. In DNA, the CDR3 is TGTGCCAGCAGGAGACAGGGGGGCGGGAACTATGGCTACACCTTC. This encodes CASRRQGGGNYGYTF.

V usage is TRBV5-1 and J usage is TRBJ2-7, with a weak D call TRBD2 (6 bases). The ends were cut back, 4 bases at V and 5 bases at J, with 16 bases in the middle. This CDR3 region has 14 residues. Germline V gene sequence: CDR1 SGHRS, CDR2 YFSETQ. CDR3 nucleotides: TGCGCCAGCAGCGCGGGCCATGGGAGGAACGAGCAGTACTTC. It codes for CASSAGHGRNEQYF.

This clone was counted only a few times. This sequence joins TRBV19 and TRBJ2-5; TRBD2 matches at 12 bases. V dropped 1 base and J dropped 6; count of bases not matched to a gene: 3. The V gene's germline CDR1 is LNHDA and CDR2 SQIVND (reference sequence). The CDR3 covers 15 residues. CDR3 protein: CASSIVTSGRKTQYF. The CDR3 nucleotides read TGTGCCAGTAGTATAGTTACTAGCGGGAGGAAGACCCAGTACTTC.

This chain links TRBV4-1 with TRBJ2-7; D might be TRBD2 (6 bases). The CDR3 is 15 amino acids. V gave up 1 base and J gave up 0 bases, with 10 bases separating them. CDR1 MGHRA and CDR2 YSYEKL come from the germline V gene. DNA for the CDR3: TGCGCCAGCAGCCAAGTCCGGGGGAGCTCCTACGAGCAGTACTTC. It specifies CASSQVRGSSYEQYF.

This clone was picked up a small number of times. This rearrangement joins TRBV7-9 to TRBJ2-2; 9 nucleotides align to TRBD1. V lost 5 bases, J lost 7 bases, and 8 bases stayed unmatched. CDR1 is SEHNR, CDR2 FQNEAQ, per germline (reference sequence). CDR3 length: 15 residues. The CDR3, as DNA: TGTGCCAGCAGCCCAGGGACAGGGAAAGTCGGGGAGCTGTTTTTT. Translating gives CASSPGTGKVGELFF.

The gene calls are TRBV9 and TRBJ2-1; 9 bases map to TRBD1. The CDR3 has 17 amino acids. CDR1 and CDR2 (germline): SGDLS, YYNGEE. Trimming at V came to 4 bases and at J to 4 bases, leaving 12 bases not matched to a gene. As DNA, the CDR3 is TGTGCCAGCAGCCCCTCTGGGGGGACAGGGCTTTACAATGAGCAGTTCTTC. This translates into CASSPSGGTGLYNEQFF.

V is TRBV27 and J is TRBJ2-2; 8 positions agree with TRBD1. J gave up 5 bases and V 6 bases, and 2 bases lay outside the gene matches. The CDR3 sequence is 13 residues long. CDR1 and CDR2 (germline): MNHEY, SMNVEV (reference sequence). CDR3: CASRGDRTGELFF. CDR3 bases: TGTGCCAGCAGGGGGGACAGGACCGGGGAGCTGTTTTTT.

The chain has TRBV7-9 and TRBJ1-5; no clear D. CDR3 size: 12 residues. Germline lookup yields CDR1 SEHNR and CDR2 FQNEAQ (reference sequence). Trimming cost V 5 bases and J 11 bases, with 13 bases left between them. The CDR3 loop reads CASSLSAGTQHF. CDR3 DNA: TGTGCCAGCAGCCTCTCAGCGGGGACCCAGCATTTT.

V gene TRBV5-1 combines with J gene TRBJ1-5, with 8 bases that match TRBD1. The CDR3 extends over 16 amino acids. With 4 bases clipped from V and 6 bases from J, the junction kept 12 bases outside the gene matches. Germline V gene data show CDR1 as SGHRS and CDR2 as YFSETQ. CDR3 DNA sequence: TGCGCCAGCAGCGCGGTCCCAGGACAGGGCGGTCAGCCCCAGCATTTT. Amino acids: CASSAVPGQGGQPQHF.

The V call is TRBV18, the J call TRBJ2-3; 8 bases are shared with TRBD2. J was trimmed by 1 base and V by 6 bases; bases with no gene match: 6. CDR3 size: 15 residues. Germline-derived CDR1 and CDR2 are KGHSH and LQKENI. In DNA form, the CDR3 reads TGTGCCAGCTCCCCCGCCGGGGGGGGCACAGATACGCAGTATTTT. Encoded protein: CASSPAGGGTDTQYF.

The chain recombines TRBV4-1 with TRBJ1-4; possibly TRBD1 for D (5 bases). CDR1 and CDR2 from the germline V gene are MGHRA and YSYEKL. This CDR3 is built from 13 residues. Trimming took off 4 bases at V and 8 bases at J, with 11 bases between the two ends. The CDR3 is CASSRGPGEKLFF. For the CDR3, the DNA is TGCGCCAGCAGCCGCGGCCCAGGGGAAAAACTGTTTTTT.

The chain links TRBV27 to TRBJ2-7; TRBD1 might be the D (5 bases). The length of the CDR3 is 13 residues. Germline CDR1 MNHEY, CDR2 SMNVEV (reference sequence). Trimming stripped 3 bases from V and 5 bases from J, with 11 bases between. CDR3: CASSLQGKDEQYF. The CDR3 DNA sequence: TGTGCCAGCAGTTTGCAGGGTAAGGACGAGCAGTACTTC.

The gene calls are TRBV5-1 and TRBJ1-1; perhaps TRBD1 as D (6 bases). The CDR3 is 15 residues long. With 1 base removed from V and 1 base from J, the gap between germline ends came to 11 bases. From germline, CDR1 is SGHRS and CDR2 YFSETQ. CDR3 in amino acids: CASSLSGRGNTEAFF. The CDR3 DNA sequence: TGCGCCAGCAGCTTGTCTGGCAGGGGGAACACTGAAGCTTTCTTT.

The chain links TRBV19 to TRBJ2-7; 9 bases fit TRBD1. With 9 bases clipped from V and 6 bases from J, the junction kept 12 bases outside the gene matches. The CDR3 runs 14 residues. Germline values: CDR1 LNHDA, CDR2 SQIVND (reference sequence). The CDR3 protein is CASTHGTGTTEQYF. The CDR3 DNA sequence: TGTGCCAGCACCCACGGGACAGGGACCACCGAGCAGTACTTC.

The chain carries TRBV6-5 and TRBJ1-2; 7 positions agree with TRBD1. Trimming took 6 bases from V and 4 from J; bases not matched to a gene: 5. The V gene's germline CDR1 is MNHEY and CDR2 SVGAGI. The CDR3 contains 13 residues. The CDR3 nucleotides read TGTGCCAGCAGAAACAGGGGCAGCTATGGCTACACCTTC. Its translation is CASRNRGSYGYTF.

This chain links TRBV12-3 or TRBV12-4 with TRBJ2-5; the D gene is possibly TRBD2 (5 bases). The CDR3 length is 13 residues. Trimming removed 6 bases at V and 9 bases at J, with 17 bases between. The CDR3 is CASSRTGKTAQYF. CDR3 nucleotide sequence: TGTGCCAGCAGCCGGACTGGGAAGACGGCCCAGTACTTC.

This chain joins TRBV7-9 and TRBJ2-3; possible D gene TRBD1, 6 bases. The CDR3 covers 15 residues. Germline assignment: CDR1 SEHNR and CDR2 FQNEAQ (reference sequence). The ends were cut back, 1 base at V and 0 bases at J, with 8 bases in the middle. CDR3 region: CASSLVGQSTDTQYF. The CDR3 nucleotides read TGTGCCAGCAGCTTAGTCGGACAGAGCACAGATACGCAGTATTTT.

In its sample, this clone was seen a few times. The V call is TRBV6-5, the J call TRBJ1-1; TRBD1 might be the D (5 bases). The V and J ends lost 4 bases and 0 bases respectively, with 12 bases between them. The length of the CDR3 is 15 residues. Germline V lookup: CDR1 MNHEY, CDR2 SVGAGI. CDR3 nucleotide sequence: TGTGCCAGCAGTTTAAACAGGATAATGAACACTGAAGCTTTCTTT. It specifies CASSLNRIMNTEAFF.

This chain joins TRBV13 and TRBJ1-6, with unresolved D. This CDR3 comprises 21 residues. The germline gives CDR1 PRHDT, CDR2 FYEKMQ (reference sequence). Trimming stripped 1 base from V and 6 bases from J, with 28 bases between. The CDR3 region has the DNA TGTGCCAGCAGCTTAGCCATACCCGACGTACCTACGGGAGACCTTAATTCACCCCTCCACTTT. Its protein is CASSLAIPDVPTGDLNSPLHF.

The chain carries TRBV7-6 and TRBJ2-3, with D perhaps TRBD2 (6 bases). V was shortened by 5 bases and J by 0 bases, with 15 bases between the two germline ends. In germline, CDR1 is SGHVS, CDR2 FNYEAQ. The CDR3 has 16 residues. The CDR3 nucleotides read TGTGCCAGCAGCCCCAGGGACTTATCTAGCACAGATACGCAGTATTTT. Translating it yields CASSPRDLSSTDTQYF.

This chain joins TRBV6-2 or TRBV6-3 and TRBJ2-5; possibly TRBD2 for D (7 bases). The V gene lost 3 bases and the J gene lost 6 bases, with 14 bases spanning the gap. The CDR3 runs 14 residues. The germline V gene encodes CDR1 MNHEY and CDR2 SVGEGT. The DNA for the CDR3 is TGTGCCAGCAGTTATTCGGGGGGCCTGAAGACCCAGTACTTC. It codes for CASSYSGGLKTQYF.

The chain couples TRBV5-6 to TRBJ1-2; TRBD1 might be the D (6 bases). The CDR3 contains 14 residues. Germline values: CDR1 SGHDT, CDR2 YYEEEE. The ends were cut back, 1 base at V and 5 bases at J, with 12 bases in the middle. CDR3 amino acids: CASSLIRDKYGYTF. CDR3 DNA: TGTGCCAGCAGCTTGATAAGGGACAAGTATGGCTACACCTTC.

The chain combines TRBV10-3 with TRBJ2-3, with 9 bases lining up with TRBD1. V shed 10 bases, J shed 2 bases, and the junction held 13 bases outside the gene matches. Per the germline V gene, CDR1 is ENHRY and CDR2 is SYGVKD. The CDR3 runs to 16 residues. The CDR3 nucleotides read TGTGCCACCACCCCAGGGACAGGGCAAATCACAGATACGCAGTATTTT. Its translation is CATTPGTGQITDTQYF.

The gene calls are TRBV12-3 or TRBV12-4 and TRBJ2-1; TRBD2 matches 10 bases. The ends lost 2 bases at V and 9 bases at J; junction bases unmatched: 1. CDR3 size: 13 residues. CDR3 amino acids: CASSLWTSGEQFF. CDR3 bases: TGTGCCAGCAGTTTATGGACTAGCGGTGAGCAGTTCTTC.